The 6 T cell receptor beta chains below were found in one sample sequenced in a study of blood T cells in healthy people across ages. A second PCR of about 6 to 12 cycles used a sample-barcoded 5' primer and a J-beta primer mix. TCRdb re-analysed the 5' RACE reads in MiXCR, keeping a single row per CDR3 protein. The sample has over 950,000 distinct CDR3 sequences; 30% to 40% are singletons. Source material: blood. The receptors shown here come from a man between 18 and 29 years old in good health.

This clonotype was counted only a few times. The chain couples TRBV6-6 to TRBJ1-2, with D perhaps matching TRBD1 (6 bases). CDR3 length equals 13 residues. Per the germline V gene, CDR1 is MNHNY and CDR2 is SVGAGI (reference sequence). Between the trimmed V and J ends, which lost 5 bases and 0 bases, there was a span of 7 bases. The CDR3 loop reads CASSGTPNYGYTF. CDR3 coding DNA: TGTGCCAGCAGTGGGACACCTAACTATGGCTACACCTTC.

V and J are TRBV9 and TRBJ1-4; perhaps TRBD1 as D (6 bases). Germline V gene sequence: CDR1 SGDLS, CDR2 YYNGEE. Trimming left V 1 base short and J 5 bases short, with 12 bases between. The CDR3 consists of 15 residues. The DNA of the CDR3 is TGTGCCAGCAGCGTATTACCGGGGGCGAATGAAAAACTGTTTTTT. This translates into CASSVLPGANEKLFF.

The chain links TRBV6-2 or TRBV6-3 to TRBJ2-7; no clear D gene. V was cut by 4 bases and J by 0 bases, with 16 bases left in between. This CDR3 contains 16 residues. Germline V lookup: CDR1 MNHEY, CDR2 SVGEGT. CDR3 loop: CASSSTWQVISYEQYF. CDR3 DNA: TGTGCCAGCAGTTCCACTTGGCAGGTGATCTCCTACGAGCAGTACTTC.

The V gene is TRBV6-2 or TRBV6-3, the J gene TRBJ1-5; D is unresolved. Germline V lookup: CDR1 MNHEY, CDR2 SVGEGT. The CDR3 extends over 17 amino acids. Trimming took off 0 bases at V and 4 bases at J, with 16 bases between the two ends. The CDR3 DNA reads TGTGCCAGCAGTTACTCGATTTCCTGGGTGCGGAATCAGCCCCAGCATTTT. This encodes CASSYSISWVRNQPQHF.

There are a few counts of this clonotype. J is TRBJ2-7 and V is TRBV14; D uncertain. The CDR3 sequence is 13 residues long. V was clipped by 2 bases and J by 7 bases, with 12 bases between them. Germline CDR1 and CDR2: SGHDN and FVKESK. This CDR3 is CASSQIRGNEQYF. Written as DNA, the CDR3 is TGTGCCAGCAGCCAAATACGTGGCAATGAGCAGTACTTC.

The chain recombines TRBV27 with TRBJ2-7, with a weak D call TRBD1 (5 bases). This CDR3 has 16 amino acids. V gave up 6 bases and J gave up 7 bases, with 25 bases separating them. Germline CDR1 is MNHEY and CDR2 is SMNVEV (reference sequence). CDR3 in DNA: TGTGCCAGCAGCCGTCTCCAGGGAACCCCTTACAATGAGCAGTACTTC. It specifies CASSRLQGTPYNEQYF.